The entry below gives a single T cell receptor (beta chain) sequence along with its context. CD45RO-negative, CCR7-positively selected cells formed the naive CD8 fraction, excluding terminally differentiated effector memory CD45RA+ cells. Donation came from healthy HIV-negative adults that had no recent acute infections or vaccinations. This sample is drawn from a study of shared clonotypes between healthy human individuals. Clones were read by immunoSEQ multiplex PCR, and TCRdb kept only the in-frame ones, dropping some. The table records over 800,000 clones, 90% to 95% of them present only once. Germline loops: CDR1 MNHEY, CDR2 SMNVEV (reference sequence). Trimming stripped 1 base from V and 6 bases from J, with 7 bases between. The CDR3 is 13 residues long.

The V and J genes are TRBV27 and TRBJ2-1; D gene uncertain. The TCR sequence derives from a man under 40 in good health. The sequenced sample was naive CD8+ T cells sorted from blood. As DNA, the CDR3 is TGTGCCAGCAGTTTATTCTTATTCAATGAGCAGTTCTTC. Translation: CASSLFLFNEQFF.